A selection of T cell receptor beta chains follows, all from one sample in a study of control samples from healthy donors and cancer patients. TCRdb's copy holds only in-frame clones and misses some; the assay was immunoSEQ multiplex PCR. The data show some 100,000 clones, with 80% to 90% seen just once and 7.5% to 10% held by the top ten. Sequences were obtained from blood. All receptors come from a man younger than 45 in good health. The conserved cysteine and the conserved F or W are not part of the CDR3 here.

V	J	CDR3
TRBV7-2	TRBJ2-7	ASSLDQGSATISGYEQY
TRBV7-3	TRBJ2-1	ASSLARGGSYNEQF
TRBV5-1	TRBJ2-5	ASSFASVQETQY
TRBV7-2	TRBJ1-2	ASSLRDRDGYT
TRBV7-2	TRBJ2-1	ASSNYYDNEQF
TRBV7-9	TRBJ2-7	ASSSFSGTGDYEQY
TRBV7-2	TRBJ2-6	ASSSNRDSPHVLT
TRBV7-8	TRBJ2-1	ASSSRFGQGNEQF
TRBV5-1	TRBJ2-3	ASSSTSRITDTQY
TRBV5-1	TRBJ2-5	ASSWGPSQETQY
TRBV7-9	TRBJ2-7	ASNQAGAGYEQY
TRBV27	TRBJ1-6	ASSLYRGRNSPLH
TRBV5-1	TRBJ1-1	ASSVGDTYTEAF
TRBV28	TRBJ1-1	ASARPGAITEAF
TRBV11-2	TRBJ2-1	ASSQLAGANEQF
TRBV4-3	TRBJ2-6	ASSQQGGSGANVLT
TRBV6-5	TRBJ1-6	ASSYRPNNSPLH